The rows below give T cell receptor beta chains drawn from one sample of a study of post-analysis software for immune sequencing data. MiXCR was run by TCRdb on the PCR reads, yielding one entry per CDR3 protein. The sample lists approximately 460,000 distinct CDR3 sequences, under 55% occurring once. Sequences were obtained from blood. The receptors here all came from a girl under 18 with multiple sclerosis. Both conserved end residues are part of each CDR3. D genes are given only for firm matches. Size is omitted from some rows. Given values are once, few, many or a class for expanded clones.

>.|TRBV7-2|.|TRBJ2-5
TGTGCCAGCAGCTTAATGAGCACTACCCTCCAAGAGACCCAGTACTTC
CASSLMSTTLQETQYF
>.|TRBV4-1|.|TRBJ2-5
TGCGCCAGCACCCCGGGGGCCGGGACCCAGTACTTC
CASTPGAGTQYF
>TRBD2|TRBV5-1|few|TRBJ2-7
TGCGCCAGCAGCTTGAATAGCGGGAGGTATTCCTCCTACGAGCAGTACTTC
CASSLNSGRYSSYEQYF
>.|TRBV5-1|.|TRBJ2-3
TGCGCCACCCAAGCGGACTTTAGCACAGATACGCAGTATTTT
CATQADFSTDTQYF
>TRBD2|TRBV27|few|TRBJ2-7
TGTGCCAGCCGCACCGGGACTAGCGGCTACGAGCAGTACTTC
CASRTGTSGYEQYF
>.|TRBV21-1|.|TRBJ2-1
TGTGCCAGCAGCGCCAATCGGCGAAAAAGCTCCTACAATGAGCAGTTCTTC
CASSANRRKSSYNEQFF
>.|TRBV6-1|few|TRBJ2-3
TGTGCCAGCAAGGGGAGGGGGCATAAGAACACAGATACGCAGTATTTT
CASKGRGHKNTDTQYF
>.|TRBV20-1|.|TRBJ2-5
TGCAGTGCTAGAGATCTTAGGACAGATTTTCAAGAGACCCAGTACTTC
CSARDLRTDFQETQYF
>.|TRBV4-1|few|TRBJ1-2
TGCGCCAGCAGCCAAGATCCGGGAGCCTATGGCTACACCTTC
CASSQDPGAYGYTF
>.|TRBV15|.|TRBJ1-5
TGTGCCACCAGCAGAGGGGGGACGAGGGTGAGTCAGCCCCAGCATTTT
CATSRGGTRVSQPQHF
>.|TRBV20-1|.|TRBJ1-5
TGCAGTGCTAGAGACACTCAGTATAGCAATCAGCCCCAGCATTTT
CSARDTQYSNQPQHF
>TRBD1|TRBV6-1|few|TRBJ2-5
TGTGCCAGCAGCCACCGGGACAGTAAAGAGACCCAGTACTTC
CASSHRDSKETQYF
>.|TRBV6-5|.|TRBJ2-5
TGTGCCAGCAGTCGAACTAGTCCAGAGACCCAGTACTTC
CASSRTSPETQYF
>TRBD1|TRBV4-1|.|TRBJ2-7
TGCGCCAGCAGCCCCACAGGGGTTACCATCTACGAGCAGTACTTC
CASSPTGVTIYEQYF
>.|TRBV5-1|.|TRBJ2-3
TGCGCCAGCAGCTTGGAAGCGGTCTCCACAGATACGCAGTATTTT
CASSLEAVSTDTQYF
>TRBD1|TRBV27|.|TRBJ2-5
TGTGCCAGCAGTTTATCTCCGGGACAGGGGGCGAAGACCCAGTACTTC
CASSLSPGQGAKTQYF
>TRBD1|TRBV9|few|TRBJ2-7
TGTGCCAGCAGCGTAGCTACGGGGACAGATACGCAGTACTTC
CASSVATGTDTQYF
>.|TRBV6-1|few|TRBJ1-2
TGTGCCAGCATGCCACCACTACGGGGCGGCTACACCTTC
CASMPPLRGGYTF
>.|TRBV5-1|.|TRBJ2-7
TGCGCCAGCAGCTTGACAGGGAATCGCTACGAGCAGTACTTC
CASSLTGNRYEQYF
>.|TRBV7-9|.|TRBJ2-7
TGTGCCAGCAGCGTTACATCGGGGCAGGGCCCCTACGAGCAGTACTTC
CASSVTSGQGPYEQYF
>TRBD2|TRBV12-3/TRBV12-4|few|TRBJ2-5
TGTGCCAGCAGTCAACCGGGACTAGCGGGAGAGACCCAGTACTTC
CASSQPGLAGETQYF
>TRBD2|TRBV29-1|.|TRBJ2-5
TGCAGCGTTGAAACTAGCGGGAGGAATGAGCAGTACTTC
CSVETSGRNEQYF
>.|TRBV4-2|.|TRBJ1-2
TGTGCCAGCAGCCCCGTAGGGGCCTTCTATGGCTACACCTTC
CASSPVGAFYGYTF
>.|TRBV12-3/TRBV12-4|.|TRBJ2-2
TGTGCCAGCAGTTTACGGGATCTAAACTTTGAGGGGACCGGGGAGCTGTTTTTT
CASSLRDLNFEGTGELFF
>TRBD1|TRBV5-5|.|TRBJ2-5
TGTGCCAGCAGCGCTGGACAGGGAGAGACCCAGTACTTC
CASSAGQGETQYF